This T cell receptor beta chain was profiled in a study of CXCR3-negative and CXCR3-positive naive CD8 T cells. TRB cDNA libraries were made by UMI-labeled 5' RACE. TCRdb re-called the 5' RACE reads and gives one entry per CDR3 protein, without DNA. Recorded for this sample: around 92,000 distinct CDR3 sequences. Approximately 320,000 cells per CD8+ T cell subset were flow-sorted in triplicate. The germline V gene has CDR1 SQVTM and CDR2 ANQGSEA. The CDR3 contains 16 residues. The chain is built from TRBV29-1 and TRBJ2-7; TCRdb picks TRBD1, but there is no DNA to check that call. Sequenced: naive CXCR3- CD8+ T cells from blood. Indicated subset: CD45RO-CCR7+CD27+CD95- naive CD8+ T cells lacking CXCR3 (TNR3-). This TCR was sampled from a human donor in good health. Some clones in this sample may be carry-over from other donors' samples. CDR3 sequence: CSVITPIPNGAYEQYF.